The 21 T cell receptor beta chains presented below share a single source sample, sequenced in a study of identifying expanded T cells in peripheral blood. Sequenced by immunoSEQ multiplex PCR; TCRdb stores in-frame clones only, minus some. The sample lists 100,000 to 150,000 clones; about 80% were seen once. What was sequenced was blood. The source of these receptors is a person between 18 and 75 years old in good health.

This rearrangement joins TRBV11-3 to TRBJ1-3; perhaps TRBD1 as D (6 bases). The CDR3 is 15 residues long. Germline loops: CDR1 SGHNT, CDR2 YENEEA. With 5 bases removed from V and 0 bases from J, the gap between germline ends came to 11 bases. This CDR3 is CASSPPTGSGNTIYF. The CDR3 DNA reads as TGTGCCAGCAGCCCCCCGACAGGCTCTGGAAACACCATATATTTT.

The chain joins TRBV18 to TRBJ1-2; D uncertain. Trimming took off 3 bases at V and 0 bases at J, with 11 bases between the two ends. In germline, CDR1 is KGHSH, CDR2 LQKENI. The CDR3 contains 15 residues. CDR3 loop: CASSPVSATNYGYTF. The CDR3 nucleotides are TGTGCCAGCTCACCCGTTTCGGCAACTAACTATGGCTACACCTTC.

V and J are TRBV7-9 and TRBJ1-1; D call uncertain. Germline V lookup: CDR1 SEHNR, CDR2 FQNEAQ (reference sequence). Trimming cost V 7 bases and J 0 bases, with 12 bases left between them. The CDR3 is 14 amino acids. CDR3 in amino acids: CASKSGRMNTEAFF. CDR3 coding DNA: TGTGCCAGCAAGAGCGGGCGGATGAACACTGAAGCTTTCTTT.

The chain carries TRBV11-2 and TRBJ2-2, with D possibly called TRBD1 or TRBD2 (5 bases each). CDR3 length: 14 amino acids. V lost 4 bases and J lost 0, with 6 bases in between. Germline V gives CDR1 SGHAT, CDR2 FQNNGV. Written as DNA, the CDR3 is TGTGCCAGCAGCTCGGGACCGAACACCGGGGAGCTGTTTTTT. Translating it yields CASSSGPNTGELFF.

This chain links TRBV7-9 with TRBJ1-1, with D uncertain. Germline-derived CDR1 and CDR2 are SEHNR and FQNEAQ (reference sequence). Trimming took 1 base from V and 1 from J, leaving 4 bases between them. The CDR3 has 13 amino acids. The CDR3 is CASSLEGNTEAFF. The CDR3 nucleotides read TGTGCCAGCAGCTTAGAGGGGAACACTGAAGCTTTCTTT.

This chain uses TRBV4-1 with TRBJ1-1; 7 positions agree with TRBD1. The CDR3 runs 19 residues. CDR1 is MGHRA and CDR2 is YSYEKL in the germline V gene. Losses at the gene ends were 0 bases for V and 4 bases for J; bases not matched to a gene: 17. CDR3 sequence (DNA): TGCGCCAGCAGCCAAGATCTCCCCGCAGGGATTTACAGGGGCACTGAAGCTTTCTTT. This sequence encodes CASSQDLPAGIYRGTEAFF.

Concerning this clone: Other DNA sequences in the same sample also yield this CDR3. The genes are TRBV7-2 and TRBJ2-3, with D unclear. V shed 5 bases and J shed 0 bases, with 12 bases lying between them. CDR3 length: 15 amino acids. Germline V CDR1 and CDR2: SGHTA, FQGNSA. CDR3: CASSNQAVSTDTQYF. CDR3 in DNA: TGTGCCAGCAGCAACCAGGCTGTCAGCACAGATACGCAGTATTTT.

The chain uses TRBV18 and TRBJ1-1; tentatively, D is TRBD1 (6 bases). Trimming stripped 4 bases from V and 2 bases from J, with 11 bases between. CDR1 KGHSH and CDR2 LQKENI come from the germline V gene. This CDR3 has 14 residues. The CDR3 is CASSLGTRNTEAFF. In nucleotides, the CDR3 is TGTGCCAGCTCACTAGGGACACGCAACACTGAAGCTTTCTTT.

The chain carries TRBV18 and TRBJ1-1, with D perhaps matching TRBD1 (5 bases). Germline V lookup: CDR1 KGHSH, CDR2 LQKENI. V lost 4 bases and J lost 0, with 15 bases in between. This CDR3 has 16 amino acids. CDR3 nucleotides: TGTGCCAGCTCACGGGAGCCGGGACGGATGAACACTGAAGCTTTCTTT. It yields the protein CASSREPGRMNTEAFF.

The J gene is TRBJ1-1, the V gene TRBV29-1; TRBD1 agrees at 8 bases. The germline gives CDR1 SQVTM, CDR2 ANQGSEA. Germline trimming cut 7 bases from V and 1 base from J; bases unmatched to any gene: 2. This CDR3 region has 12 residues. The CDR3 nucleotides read TGCAGCGCCGGGACAGGGAACACTGAAGCTTTCTTT. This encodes CSAGTGNTEAFF.

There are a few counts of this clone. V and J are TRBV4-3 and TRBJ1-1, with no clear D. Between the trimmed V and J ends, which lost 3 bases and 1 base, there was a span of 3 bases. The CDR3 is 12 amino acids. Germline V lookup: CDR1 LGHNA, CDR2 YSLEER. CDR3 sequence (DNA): TGCGCCAGCAGCCAGGAGAACACTGAAGCTTTCTTT. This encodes CASSQENTEAFF.

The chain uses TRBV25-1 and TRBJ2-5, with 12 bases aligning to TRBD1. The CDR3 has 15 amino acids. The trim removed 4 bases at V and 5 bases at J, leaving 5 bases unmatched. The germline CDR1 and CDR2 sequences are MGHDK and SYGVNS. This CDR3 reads CASSGDRGRSETQYF. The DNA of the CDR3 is TGTGCCAGCAGTGGGGACAGGGGGCGTTCGGAGACCCAGTACTTC.

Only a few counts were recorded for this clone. The CDR3: CASSSTGTGELFF. CDR3 sequence (DNA): TGTGCCAGCAGCTCCACAGGAACCGGGGAGCTGTTTTTT. The chain carries TRBV7-3 and TRBJ2-2; a weak D match, TRBD1 (5 bases). The germline V and J ends were trimmed by 4 bases and 5 bases, with 8 bases remaining between them. The CDR3 length is 13 residues. Germline values: CDR1 SGHTA, CDR2 FQGTGA.

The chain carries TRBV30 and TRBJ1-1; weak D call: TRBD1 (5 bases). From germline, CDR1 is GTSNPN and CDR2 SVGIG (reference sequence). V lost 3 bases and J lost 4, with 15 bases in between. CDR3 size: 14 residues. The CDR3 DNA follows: TGTGCCTGGAGACGGCAAGGGGTGAGCACTGAAGCTTTCTTT. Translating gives CAWRRQGVSTEAFF.

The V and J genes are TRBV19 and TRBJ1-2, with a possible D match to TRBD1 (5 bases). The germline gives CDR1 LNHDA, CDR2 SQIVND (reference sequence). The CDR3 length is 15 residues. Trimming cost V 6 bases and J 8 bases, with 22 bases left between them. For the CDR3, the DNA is TGTGCCAGTAGGCCCAGGGTGGCAGGATTGAGCGGCTACACCTTC. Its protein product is CASRPRVAGLSGYTF.

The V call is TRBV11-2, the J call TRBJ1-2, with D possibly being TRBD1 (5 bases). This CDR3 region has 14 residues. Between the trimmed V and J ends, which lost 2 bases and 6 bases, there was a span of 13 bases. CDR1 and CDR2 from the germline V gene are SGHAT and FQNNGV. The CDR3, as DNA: TGTGCCAGCAGCTTATGGCAGGGAGGGCATGGCTACACCTTC. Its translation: CASSLWQGGHGYTF.

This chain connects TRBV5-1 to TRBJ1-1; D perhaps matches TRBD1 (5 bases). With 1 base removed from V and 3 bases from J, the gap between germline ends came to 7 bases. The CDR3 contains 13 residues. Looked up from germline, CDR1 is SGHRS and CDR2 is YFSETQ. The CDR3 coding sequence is TGCGCCAGCAGCTTGTTGGGGGACACTGAAGCTTTCTTT. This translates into CASSLLGDTEAFF.

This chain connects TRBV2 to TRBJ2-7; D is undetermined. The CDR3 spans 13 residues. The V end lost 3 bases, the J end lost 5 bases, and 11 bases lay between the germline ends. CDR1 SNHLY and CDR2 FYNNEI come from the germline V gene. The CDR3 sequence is CASSEERLNEQYF. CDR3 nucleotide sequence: TGTGCCAGCAGTGAGGAGAGATTGAACGAGCAGTACTTC.

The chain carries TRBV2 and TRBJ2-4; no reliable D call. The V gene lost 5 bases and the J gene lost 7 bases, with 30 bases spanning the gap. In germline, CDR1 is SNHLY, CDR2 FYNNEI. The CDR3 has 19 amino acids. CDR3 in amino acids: CASSHITQTHADQPNIQYF. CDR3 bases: TGTGCCAGCAGTCACATAACCCAGACACACGCCGACCAGCCGAACATTCAGTACTTC.

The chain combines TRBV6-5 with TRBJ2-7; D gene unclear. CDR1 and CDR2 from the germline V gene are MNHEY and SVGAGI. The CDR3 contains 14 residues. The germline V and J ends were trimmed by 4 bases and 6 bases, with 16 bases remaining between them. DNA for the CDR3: TGTGCCAGCAGTTTTCAGATCCCTTTCGGCGAGCAGTACTTC. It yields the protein CASSFQIPFGEQYF.

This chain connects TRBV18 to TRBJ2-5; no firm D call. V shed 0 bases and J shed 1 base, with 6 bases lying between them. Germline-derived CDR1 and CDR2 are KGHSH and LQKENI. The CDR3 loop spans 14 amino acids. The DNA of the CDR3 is TGTGCCAGCTCACCACCGGCCTTCCAAGAGACCCAGTACTTC. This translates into CASSPPAFQETQYF. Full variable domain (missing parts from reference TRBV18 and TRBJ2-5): NAGVMQNPRHLVRRRGQEARLRCSPMKGHSHVYWYRQLPEEGLKFMVYLQKENIIDESGMPKERFSAEFPKEGPSILRIQQVVRGDSAAYFCASSPPAFQETQYFGPGTRLLVL.